The entry that follows covers one T cell receptor (beta chain) sequence. The target antigen is unknown. At one boundary the junction diverges from the germline segment, which might be a read error. These data originate in a study of cytomegalovirus exposure and HLA in healthy donors. Study conclusions and caveats: Data from an earlier analysis indicated that most TCR beta V segments were productive either about 87% or about 30% of the time.

The CDR3 loop spans 16 amino acids. Germline assignment: CDR1 ENHRY and CDR2 SYGVKD. Researchers ran the PCR with 60 Vbeta and 13 Jbeta primers. Generated by immunoSEQ multiplex PCR, the TCRdb table keeps only in-frame clones and is missing some. This table holds 65,000 to 90,000 clones, 65% to 75% found once. This receptor was obtained from a man aged 55 to 70 in good health and CMV-seronegative. The chain recombines TRBV10-3 with TRBJ2-6; 8 bases match TRBD2. Sequencing input: PBMCs. CDR3 sequence (DNA): TGTGCCAGCAGTGACTCGGGGGGGCGCGGGGCCAACGTCCTGACTTTC. It encodes CASSDSGGRGANVLTF.